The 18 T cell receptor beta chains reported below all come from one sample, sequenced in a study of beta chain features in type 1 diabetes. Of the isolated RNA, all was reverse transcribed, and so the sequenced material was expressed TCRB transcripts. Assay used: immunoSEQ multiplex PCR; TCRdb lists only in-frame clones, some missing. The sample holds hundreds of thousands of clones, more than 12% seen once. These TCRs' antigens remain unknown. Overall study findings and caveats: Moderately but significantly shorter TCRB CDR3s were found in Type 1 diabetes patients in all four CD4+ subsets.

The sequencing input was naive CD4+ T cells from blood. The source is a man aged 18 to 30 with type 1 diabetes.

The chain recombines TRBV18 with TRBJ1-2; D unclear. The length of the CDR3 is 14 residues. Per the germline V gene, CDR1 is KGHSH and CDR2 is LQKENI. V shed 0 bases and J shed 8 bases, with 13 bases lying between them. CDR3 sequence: CASSPPKLGAGYTF. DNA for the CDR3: TGTGCCAGCTCACCACCGAAGTTGGGAGCGGGCTACACCTTC. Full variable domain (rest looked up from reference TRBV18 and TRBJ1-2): NAGVMQNPRHLVRRRGQEARLRCSPMKGHSHVYWYRQLPEEGLKFMVYLQKENIIDESGMPKERFSAEFPKEGPSILRIQQVVRGDSAAYFCASSPPKLGAGYTFGSGTRLTVV.

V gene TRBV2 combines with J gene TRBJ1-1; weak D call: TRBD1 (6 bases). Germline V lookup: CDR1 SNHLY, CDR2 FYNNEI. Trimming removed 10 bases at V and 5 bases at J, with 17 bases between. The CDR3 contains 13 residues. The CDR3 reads CATRTESNTEAFF. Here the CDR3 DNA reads TGTGCCACCAGGACAGAAAGTAATACTGAAGCTTTCTTT.

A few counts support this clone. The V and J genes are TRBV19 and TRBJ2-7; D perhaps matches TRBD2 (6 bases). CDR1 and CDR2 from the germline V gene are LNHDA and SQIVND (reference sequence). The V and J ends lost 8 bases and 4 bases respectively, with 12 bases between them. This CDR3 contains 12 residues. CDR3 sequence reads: CASGAGRYEQYF. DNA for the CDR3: TGTGCCAGTGGGGCGGGACGGTACGAGCAGTACTTC.

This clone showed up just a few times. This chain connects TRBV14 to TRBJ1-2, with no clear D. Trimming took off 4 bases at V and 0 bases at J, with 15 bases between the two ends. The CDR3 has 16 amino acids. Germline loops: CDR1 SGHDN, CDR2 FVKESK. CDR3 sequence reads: CASSPKIRVANYGYTF. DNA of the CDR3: TGTGCCAGCAGCCCCAAGATAAGGGTTGCTAACTATGGCTACACCTTC.

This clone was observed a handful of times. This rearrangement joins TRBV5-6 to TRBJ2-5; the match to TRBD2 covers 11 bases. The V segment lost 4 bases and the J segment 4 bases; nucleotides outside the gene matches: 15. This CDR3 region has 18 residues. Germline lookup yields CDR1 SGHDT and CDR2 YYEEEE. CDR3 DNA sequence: TGTGCCAGCAGCCGTCAGTTGACTAGCGGGAAACAAGGAGAGACCCAGTACTTC. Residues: CASSRQLTSGKQGETQYF.

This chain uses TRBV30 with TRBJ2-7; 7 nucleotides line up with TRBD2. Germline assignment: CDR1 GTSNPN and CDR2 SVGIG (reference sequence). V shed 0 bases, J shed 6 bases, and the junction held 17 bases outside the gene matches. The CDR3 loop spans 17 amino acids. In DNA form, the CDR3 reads TGTGCCTGGAGTGTAAAGGCGGCGAGGCAGGGAGGGGTCGAGCAGTACTTC. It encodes CAWSVKAARQGGVEQYF. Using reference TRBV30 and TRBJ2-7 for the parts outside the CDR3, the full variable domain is SQTIHQWPATLVQPVGSPLSLECTVEGTSNPNLYWYRQAAGRGLQLLFYSVGIGQISSEVPQNLSASRPQDRQFILSSKKLLLSDSGFYLCAWSVKAARQGGVEQYFGPGTRLTVT.

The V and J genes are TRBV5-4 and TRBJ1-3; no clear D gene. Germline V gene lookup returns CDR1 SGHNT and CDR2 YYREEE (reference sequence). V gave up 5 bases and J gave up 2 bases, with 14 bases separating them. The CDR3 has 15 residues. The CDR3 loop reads CASSKGGFPGNTIYF. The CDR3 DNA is TGTGCCAGCAGTAAAGGAGGATTTCCTGGAAACACCATATATTTT. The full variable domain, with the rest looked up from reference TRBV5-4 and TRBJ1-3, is ETGVTQSPTHLIKTRGQQVTLRCSSQSGHNTVSWYQQALGQGPQFIFQYYREEENGRGNFPPRFSGLQFPNYSSELNVNALELDDSALYLCASSKGGFPGNTIYFGEGSWLTVV.

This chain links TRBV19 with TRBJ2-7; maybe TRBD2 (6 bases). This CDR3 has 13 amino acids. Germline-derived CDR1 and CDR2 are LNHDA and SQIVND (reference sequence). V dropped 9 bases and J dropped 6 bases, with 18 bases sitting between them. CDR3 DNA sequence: TGTGCCAGCAACCAAGAGGTTAGCGGCGAGCAGTACTTC. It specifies CASNQEVSGEQYF.

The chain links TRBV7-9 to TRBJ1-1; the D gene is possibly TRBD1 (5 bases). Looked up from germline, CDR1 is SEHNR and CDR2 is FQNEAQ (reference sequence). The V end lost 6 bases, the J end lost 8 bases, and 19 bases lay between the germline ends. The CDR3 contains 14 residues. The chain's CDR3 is CASSPLGDLREAFF. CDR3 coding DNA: TGTGCCAGCAGTCCCCTGGGGGACCTGAGGGAAGCTTTCTTT. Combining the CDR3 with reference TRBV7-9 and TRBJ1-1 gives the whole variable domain DTGVSQNPRHKITKRGQNVTFRCDPISEHNRLYWYRQTLGQGPEFLTYFQNEAQLEKSRLLSDRFSAERPKGSFSTLEIQRTEQGDSAMYLCASSPLGDLREAFFGQGTRLTVV.

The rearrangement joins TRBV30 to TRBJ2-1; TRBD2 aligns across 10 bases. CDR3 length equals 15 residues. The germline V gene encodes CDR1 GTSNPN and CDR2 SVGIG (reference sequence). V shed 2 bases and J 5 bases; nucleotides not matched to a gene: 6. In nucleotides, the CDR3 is TGTGCCTGGAGTTTGGTTAGCGGGGGGCACAATGAGCAGTTCTTC. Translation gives CAWSLVSGGHNEQFF. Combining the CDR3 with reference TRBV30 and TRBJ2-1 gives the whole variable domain SQTIHQWPATLVQPVGSPLSLECTVEGTSNPNLYWYRQAAGRGLQLLFYSVGIGQISSEVPQNLSASRPQDRQFILSSKKLLLSDSGFYLCAWSLVSGGHNEQFFGPGTRLTVL.

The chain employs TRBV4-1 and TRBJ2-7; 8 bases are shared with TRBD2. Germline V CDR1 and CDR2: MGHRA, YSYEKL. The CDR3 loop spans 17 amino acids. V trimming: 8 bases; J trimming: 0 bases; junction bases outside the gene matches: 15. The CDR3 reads CASGKGLGREASYEQYF. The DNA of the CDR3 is TGCGCCAGCGGGAAGGGTTTGGGGCGGGAGGCCTCCTACGAGCAGTACTTC.

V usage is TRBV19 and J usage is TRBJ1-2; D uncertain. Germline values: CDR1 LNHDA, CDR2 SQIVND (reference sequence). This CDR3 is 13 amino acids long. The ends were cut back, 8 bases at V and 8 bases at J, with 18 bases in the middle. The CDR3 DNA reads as TGTGCCAGTCAACGGATAGAAGTGGGAGGCTACACCTTC. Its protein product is CASQRIEVGGYTF.

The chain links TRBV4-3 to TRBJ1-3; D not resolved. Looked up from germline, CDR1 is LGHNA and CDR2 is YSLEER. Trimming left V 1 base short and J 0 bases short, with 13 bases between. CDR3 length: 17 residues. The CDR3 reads CASSQGAVSSSGNTIYF. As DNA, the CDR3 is TGCGCCAGCAGCCAAGGTGCAGTATCAAGCTCTGGAAACACCATATATTTT.

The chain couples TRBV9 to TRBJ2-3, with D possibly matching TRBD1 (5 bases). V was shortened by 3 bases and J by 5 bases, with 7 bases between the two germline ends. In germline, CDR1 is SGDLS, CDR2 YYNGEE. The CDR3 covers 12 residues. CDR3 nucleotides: TGTGCCAGCAGCGGGGGCCTAGATACGCAGTATTTT. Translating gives CASSGGLDTQYF. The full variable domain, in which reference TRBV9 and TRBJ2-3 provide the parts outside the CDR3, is DSGVTQTPKHLITATGQRVTLRCSPRSGDLSVYWYQQSLDQGLQFLIQYYNGEERAKGNILERFSAQQFPDLHSELNLSSLELGDSALYFCASSGGLDTQYFGPGTRLTVL.

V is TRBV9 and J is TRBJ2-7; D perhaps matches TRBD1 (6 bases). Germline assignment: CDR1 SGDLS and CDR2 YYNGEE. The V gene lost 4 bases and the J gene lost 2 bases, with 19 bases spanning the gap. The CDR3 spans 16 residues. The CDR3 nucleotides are TGTGCCAGCAGCCACACCACCGGGACATCTACCTACGAGCAGTACTTC. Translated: CASSHTTGTSTYEQYF.

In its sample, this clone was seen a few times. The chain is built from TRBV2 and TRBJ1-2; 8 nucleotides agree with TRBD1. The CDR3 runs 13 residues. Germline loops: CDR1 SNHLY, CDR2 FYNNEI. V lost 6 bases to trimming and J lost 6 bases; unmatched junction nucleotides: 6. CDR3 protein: CASRGTGGHGYTF. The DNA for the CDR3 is TGTGCCAGCAGAGGAACAGGGGGGCATGGCTACACCTTC.

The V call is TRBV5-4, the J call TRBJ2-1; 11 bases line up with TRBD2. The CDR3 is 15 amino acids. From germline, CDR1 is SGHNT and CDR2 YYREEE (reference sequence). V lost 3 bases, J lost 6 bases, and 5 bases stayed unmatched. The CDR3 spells CASSSPTSGSNEQFF. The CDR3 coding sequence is TGTGCCAGCAGCTCCCCTACTAGCGGGAGCAATGAGCAGTTCTTC.

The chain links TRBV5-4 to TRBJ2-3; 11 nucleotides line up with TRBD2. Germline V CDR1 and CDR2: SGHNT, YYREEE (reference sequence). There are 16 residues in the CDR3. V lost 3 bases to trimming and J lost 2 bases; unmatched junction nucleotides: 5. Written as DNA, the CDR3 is TGTGCCAGCAGCTCACCGGGACTAGCGGTCACAGATACGCAGTATTTT. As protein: CASSSPGLAVTDTQYF.